Sequencing of this T cell receptor (beta chain) was carried out in a study of blood T cell repertoires in COVID-19 (dated by TCRdb to the early 2020s). Study-level background: Collaborator samples came from the United States, Italy and Spain and covered acute and convalescent phases of COVID-19. The prospective study material was composed of cDNA or gDNA derived from T cells, B-cell-depleted T cells, or PBMCs. The repertoires were released in a freely available public database intended as a resource for research on the immune response to SARS-CoV-2. Where HLA class I and class II types were available, the types were taken from metadata supplied by the sample provider, not from assay-based typing. The dataset comprised deeply sampled blood TCRbeta repertoires from subjects exposed to, actively infected with, or recovered from COVID-19. The sample metadata nearly always contained a de-identified subject ID, COVID-19 status, age in years and sex. The samples were drawn from two sources: the first 160 participants of the ongoing ImmuneRACE study, and approximately 1,300 subjects contributed by 6 global collaborators.

The immunoSEQ Assay, a bias-controlled multiplex PCR, was used to amplify TCRbeta CDR3 regions from genomic DNA. Per the source publication's procedure: The number of nucleated cells in each sample was estimated from the amplification of reference gene primers within the assay. Sequence reads were collapsed and filtered to measure the absolute abundance of every unique TCRbeta CDR3 rearrangement. Productive Simpson clonality was computed per sample as the square root of Simpson's diversity index over productive rearrangements. TCRdb stores this immuneACCESS table with in-frame sequences only. Part of the clones is absent; in the studies checked, under half of the shortfall reflects unresolved V genes, and no reason is known for the rest. V, J and clone size derive from that table, while D and trimming were established from the DNA sequence. The sample contains some 310,000 clones, 85% to 90% of them found a single time. Under 3% of the sample rests with the top ten.

In Seattle, one collaborating source enrolled patients while the infection was active and tracked those patients longitudinally over the course of disease. Whole blood was collected in K2EDTA tubes by collaborating institutions according to the institutions' own protocols. For TCRbeta analysis, collaborator samples were shipped as frozen whole blood, as isolated PBMCs, or as DNA extracted from either sample type. Of note for this clone: The specificity of this receptor is unknown. Within one base of it there is no much larger clone, and no base qualities were kept.

Relative to germline, V is missing 2 bases and J is missing 3 bases, with 1 base of the junction outside any gene match. The CDR3 starts with the cysteine, ends with the phenylalanine, and has 15 residues. The kept DNA is CDR3 alone, 45 bases in frame from the first base. CDR1 LNHDA and CDR2 SQIVND are derived from the germline V gene (reference sequence). General findings and caveats noted by the study authors: The amount of clinical and demographic metadata varied by source and participant and was provided uncurated.

Material for sequencing was peripheral blood. The TCR comes from a woman under 40 with COVID-19, enrolled during active disease. This sequence uses TRBV19 and TRBJ2-1, and TRBD2 matches 10 of the central bases. The nucleotides are TGTGCCAGTAGTATAAGCGGGGGGGACTACAATGAGCAGTTCTTC. This sequence encodes CASSISGGDYNEQFF. The variable domain in full, with residues beyond the CDR3 obtained from the reference TRBV19 and TRBJ2-1 genes, is DGGITQSPKYLFRKEGQNVTLSCEQNLNHDAMYWYRQDPGQGLRLIYYSQIVNDFQKGDIAEGYSVSREKKESFPLTVTSAQKNPTAFYLCASSISGGDYNEQFFGPGTRLTVL.